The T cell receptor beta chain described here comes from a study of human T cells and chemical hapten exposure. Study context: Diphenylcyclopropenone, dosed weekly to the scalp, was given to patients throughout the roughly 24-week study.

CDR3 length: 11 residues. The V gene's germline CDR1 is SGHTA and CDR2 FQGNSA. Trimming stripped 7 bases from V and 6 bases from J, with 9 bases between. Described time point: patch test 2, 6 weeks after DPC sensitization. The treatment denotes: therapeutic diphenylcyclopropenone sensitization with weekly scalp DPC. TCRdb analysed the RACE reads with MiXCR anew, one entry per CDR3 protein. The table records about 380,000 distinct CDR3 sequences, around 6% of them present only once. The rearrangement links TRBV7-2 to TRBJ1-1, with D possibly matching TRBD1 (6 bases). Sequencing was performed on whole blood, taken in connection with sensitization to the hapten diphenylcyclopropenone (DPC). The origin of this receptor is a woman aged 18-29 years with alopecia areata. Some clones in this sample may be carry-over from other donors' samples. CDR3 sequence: CASTQGAEAFF. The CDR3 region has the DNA TGTGCCAGCACACAGGGTGCTGAAGCTTTCTTT.